This T cell receptor beta chain was sequenced for a study of OX40 agonist ivuxolimab in advanced cancers. This table comes from immunoSEQ multiplex PCR, and its TCRdb copy is limited to in-frame clones, with some not included. This sample yields some 58,000 clones, of which 70% to 90% are seen a single time; around 0.73% belongs to the top ten. Whole-study results and caveats: The mean number of expanded clones was higher in CD8+ T cells than in CD4+. Certain nonresponders additionally had low normalized T-cell clonal expansion.

With autoimmune disease history or systemic immunosuppression, patients were excluded. Collection of blood occurred at baseline, at cycle 4 day 1, and at cycle 7 day 1. About this clone itself: No antigen is known for it.

This CDR3 region has 16 residues. Trimming took off 0 bases at V and 3 bases at J, with 13 bases between the two ends. The germline V gene has CDR1 SGDLS and CDR2 YYNGEE. Sequenced here: CD4+ or CD8+ T cells sorted from blood, sampled in a trial of the OX40 agonist ivuxolimab. V and J are TRBV9 and TRBJ2-1; D might be TRBD2 (6 bases). This receptor was identified in an adult with an advanced solid tumor such as melanoma, head and neck, liver or kidney cancer. CDR3 protein: CASSVGRLAYYNEQFF. CDR3 nucleotide sequence: TGTGCCAGCAGCGTAGGGAGGCTAGCGTACTACAATGAGCAGTTCTTC.